These 7 T cell receptor gamma chains were all obtained from the same sample, sequenced in a study of gamma-delta chains in newborns, infants, children. TCRdb used CATT to re-call clones from the reads. The sample has around 1,700 gamma-chain clones; around 68% are singletons. Sequenced input: blood. These receptors were taken from a child who was a newborn, infant or young child, either healthy, febrile or measles-vaccinated (not recorded which).

Notes on this clone: Other DNA sequences of this sample code for an identical CDR3. The chain is built from TRGV9 and TRGJP. The J gene, not given by TCRdb, was assigned here from a germline match of the nucleotide sequence. The CDR3 spans 17 residues. In germline, CDR1 is GITISATS, CDR2 ISYDGTV (reference sequence). V trimming: 3 bases; J trimming: 4 bases; junction bases outside the gene matches: 6. The CDR3 DNA is TGTGCCTTGTGGGAGAGACCTCAAGAGTTGGGCAAAAAAATCAAGGTATTT. Its protein product is CALWERPQELGKKIKVF.

About this clone: This sample also contains other DNA sequences that code for the same CDR3. This rearrangement joins TRGV9 to TRGJP. Because TCRdb records no J gene, it was assigned here through a match of the DNA to germline. Germline V gives CDR1 GITISATS, CDR2 ISYDGTV (reference sequence). The junction had 4 bases not matched to a gene; V was cut back by 5 bases and J by 6 bases. There are 15 residues in the CDR3. The CDR3 protein is CALWAGELGKKIKVF. In DNA, the CDR3 is TGTGCCTTGTGGGCGGGAGAGTTGGGCAAAAAAATCAAGGTATTT.

As concerns this clone: At the DNA level, this CDR3 is encoded by other sequences in the same sample as well. The chain carries TRGV9 and TRGJP. TCRdb carries no J gene annotation; the J gene was assigned here by matching the DNA with germline. V shed 3 bases and J 6 bases; nucleotides not matched to a gene: 8. The length of the CDR3 is 17 residues. Germline V gene sequence: CDR1 GITISATS, CDR2 ISYDGTV (reference sequence). CDR3 amino acids: CALWETRGELGKKIKVF. CDR3 nucleotide sequence: TGTGCCTTGTGGGAGACTCGAGGAGAGTTGGGCAAAAAAATCAAGGTATTT.

The chain employs TRGV5 and TRGJ1 or TRGJ2. TCRdb is silent on the J gene; assignment here came from matching the DNA to germline. The CDR3 spans 14 residues. Germline trimming cut 0 bases from V and 4 bases from J; bases unmatched to any gene: 6. Germline V CDR1 and CDR2: VINAFY, YDVSNSKD. The DNA of the CDR3 is TGTGCCACCTGGGACAGGCCTGAATATTATAAGAAACTCTTT. Its protein product is CATWDRPEYYKKLF.

The V and J genes are TRGV9 and TRGJ1 or TRGJ2. Since TCRdb gives no J gene, matching the DNA to germline was used here to assign it. The CDR3 spans 12 residues. Germline CDR1 is GITISATS and CDR2 is ISYDGTV (reference sequence). J lost 12 bases, V lost 0 bases, and 8 bases had no gene match. The CDR3 reads CALWEVLTPKLF. CDR3 nucleotides: TGTGCCTTGTGGGAGGTGCTCACCCCGAAACTCTTT.

This clone was observed a handful of times. The gene calls are TRGV4 and TRGJ1 or TRGJ2. Because TCRdb records no J gene, it was assigned here through a match of the DNA to germline. The CDR3 totals 16 residues. V was clipped by 0 bases and J by 1 base; unmatched bases: 9. Germline lookup yields CDR1 EGSTGY and CDR2 YDSYTSSV. This chain's CDR3 is CATWDGPFRNYYKKLF. CDR3 bases: TGTGCCACCTGGGATGGGCCCTTCAGAAATTATTATAAGAAACTCTTT.

As for this clone: The DNA is omitted, as the CDR3 cannot be located on it reliably, and the CDR3 follows TCRdb's listing. With the J gene uncalled, the V gene is TRGV3. 32 amino acids form the CDR3, both terminal residues included. The germline CDR1 and CDR2 sequences are VTNTFY and YDVSTARD (reference sequence). The chain's CDR3 is CATWDRPVIIRNSLAVEQHLLSQVSIGRIQHF.